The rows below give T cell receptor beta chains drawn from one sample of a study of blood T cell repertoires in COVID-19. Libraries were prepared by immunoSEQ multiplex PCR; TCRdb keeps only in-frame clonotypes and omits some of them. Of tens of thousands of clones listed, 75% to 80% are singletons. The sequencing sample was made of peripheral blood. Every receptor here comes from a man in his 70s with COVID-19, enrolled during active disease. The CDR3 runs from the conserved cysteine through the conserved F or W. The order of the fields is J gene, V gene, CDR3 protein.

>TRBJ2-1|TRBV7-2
CASSPRGKIPNEQFF
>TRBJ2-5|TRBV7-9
CASSTSGAGETQYF
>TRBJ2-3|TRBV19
CASKLAGDTNTQYF
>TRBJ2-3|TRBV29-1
CSVEAQGEADTQYF
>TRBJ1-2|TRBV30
CAWRRMGRGEGYTF
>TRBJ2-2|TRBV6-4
CASSALGVGELFF
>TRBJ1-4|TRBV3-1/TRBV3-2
CASSHLDRATNEKLFF
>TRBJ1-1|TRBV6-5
CASSSRQGADTEAFF
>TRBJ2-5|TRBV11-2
CASSLGTGYKETQYF
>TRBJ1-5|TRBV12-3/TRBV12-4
CASSRSNQPQHF
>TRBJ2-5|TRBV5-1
CASSQGQQETQYF
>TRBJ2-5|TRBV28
CASRGTSGSRAETQYF
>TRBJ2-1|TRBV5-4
CASSSKLAGGIHEQFF
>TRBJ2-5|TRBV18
CASSPDGGPETQYF
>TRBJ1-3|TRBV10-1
CASSDDNSGNTIYF
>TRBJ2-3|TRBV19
CASSGTGSDTQYF
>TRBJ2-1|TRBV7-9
CASSPRTSYNEQFF
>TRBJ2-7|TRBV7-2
CASSLFAGQGVYEQYF
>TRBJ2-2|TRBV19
CASSIAGLAGYMRVGELFF
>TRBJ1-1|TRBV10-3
CAIIEQMNTEAFF
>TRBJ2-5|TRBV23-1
CASSQSGQEEETQYF
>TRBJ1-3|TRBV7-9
CASSLEAAGGTIYF
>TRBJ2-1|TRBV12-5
CASGLQGGSEQFF
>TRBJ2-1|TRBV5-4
CASSLAQGQGAEQFF
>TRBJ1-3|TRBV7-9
CASSLGGHWGTGNTIYF
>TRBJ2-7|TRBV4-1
CASSQRSGGIAYEQYF